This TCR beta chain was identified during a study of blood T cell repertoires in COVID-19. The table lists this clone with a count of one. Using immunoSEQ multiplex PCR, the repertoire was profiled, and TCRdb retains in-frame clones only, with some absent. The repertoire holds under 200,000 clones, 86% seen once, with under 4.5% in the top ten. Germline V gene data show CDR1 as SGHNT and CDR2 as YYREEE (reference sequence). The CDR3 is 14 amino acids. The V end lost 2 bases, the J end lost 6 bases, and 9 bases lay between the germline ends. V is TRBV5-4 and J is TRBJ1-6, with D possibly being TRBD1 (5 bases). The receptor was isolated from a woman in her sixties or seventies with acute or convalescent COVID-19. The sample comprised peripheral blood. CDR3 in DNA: TGTGCCAGCAGCTTAGGGGAGGGTAATTCACCCCTCCACTTT. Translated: CASSLGEGNSPLHF.